This T cell receptor beta chain comes out of a study of cytomegalovirus exposure and HLA in healthy donors. Study-level background: Earlier, some 180 million T cells were analyzed, and some 120 million unique TCR beta sequences were found among them. Counted in an early data release were tens of millions of unique TCRs from HLA-typed donors.

The CDR3 sequence is 14 residues long. Germline loops: CDR1 KGHSH, CDR2 LQKENI. Trimming stripped 4 bases from V and 5 bases from J, with 14 bases between. PCR employed 60 Vbeta and 13 Jbeta primers. Repertoires were generated with immunoSEQ multiplex PCR, while TCRdb's copy carries only in-frame clones and drops some. The data contain 160,000 or so clones, more than 65% of them singletons. The TCR comes from a man aged 50 to 59 in good health and CMV-seropositive. This chain connects TRBV18 to TRBJ2-5; maybe TRBD2 (6 bases). The sample comprised PBMCs. The CDR3 bases are TGTGCCAGCTCACGGTCAGCGGGCGGGGAGACCCAGTACTTC. It translates to CASSRSAGGETQYF.